Presented here are 10 T cell receptor beta chains from one specimen sequenced in a study of blood T cell repertoires in COVID-19. Only in-frame clones appear in the TCRdb table, and some are missing; sequencing was by immunoSEQ multiplex PCR. This sample carries 200,000 to 300,000 clones, roughly 76% of them seen once, and the ten largest clones take roughly 8%. Input material: peripheral blood. Source of these receptors: a woman aged 80 or over with COVID-19, enrolled during active disease.

On this clone: The sample holds other DNA sequences that translate to the same CDR3. V usage is TRBV29-1 and J usage is TRBJ1-1; 7 bases agree with TRBD1. The CDR3 covers 13 residues. CDR1 SQVTM and CDR2 ANQGSEA come from the germline V gene. V shed 5 bases, J shed 1 base, and the junction held 4 bases outside the gene matches. The CDR3, as DNA: TGCAGCGTTAGGGGACAGACGAACACTGAAGCTTTCTTT. Protein product: CSVRGQTNTEAFF.

This rearrangement joins TRBV6-5 to TRBJ2-5; TRBD1 might be the D (6 bases). Trimming cost V 6 bases and J 3 bases, with 11 bases left between them. This CDR3 comprises 13 residues. Germline assignment: CDR1 MNHEY and CDR2 SVGAGI. CDR3 nucleotide sequence: TGTGCCAGCAGCCGAGGGGGTAAAGAGACCCAGTACTTC. It yields the protein CASSRGGKETQYF.

The J gene is TRBJ2-7, the V gene TRBV27; TRBD2 aligns across 9 bases. The CDR3 has 14 residues. The junction had 7 bases not matched to a gene; V was cut back by 5 bases and J by 5 bases. CDR1 and CDR2 from the germline V gene are MNHEY and SMNVEV (reference sequence). CDR3 DNA sequence: TGTGCCAGCAGTCAAGGCGGGAGGGTCCACGAGCAGTACTTC. It translates to CASSQGGRVHEQYF.

Turning to this clone: Other DNA sequences in this specimen translate into the identical CDR3. V gene TRBV7-2 combines with J gene TRBJ2-1; D is unresolved. V dropped 4 bases and J dropped 0 bases, with 4 bases sitting between them. The CDR3 runs 13 residues. The germline V gene encodes CDR1 SGHTA and CDR2 FQGNSA. Written as DNA, the CDR3 is TGTGCCAGCAGCTCTAGCTCCTACAATGAGCAGTTCTTC. It encodes CASSSSSYNEQFF.

This clone is a singleton in its sample. The CDR3 DNA is TGTGCCAGCAGCCGATTAGGAGGATTCTCTGGAAACACCATATATTTT. Protein sequence: CASSRLGGFSGNTIYF. The V call is TRBV5-5, the J call TRBJ1-3; D call uncertain. This CDR3 has 16 residues. Germline loops: CDR1 SGHKS, CDR2 YYEKEE (reference sequence). V was trimmed by 4 bases and J by 0 bases, leaving 14 bases between them.

This chain links TRBV10-3 with TRBJ2-1; 10 bases are shared with TRBD2. The CDR3 is 16 residues long. Germline V CDR1 and CDR2: ENHRY, SYGVKD. The J segment lost 6 bases and the V segment lost 0 bases, leaving 5 bases of the junction unmatched. CDR3 sequence (DNA): TGTGCCATCAGTGAGTCGACGGCTAGCGGGAGCAATGAGCAGTTCTTC. Its protein product is CAISESTASGSNEQFF.

This clone appeared once. This chain links TRBV19 with TRBJ2-1; D uncertain. The CDR3 covers 15 residues. V lost 6 bases to trimming and J lost 0 bases, with 12 bases between them. Germline-derived CDR1 and CDR2 are LNHDA and SQIVND (reference sequence). CDR3 bases: TGTGCCAGTAGCGCCGACCGGAGCTCCTACAATGAGCAGTTCTTC. The encoded protein is CASSADRSSYNEQFF. Using reference TRBV19 and TRBJ2-1 for the parts outside the CDR3, the full variable domain is DGGITQSPKYLFRKEGQNVTLSCEQNLNHDAMYWYRQDPGQGLRLIYYSQIVNDFQKGDIAEGYSVSREKKESFPLTVTSAQKNPTAFYLCASSADRSSYNEQFFGPGTRLTVL.

This clone was seen a single time. This chain joins TRBV5-1 and TRBJ1-4, with 9 nucleotides matching TRBD1. CDR3 length: 15 residues. V was pared by 4 bases and J by 7 bases, with 8 bases of the junction left unmatched. The germline CDR1 and CDR2 sequences are SGHRS and YFSETQ. The CDR3 loop reads CASSPPGQGGEKLFF. In DNA form, the CDR3 reads TGCGCCAGCAGCCCACCGGGACAGGGTGGTGAAAAACTGTTTTTT.

This sequence joins TRBV30 and TRBJ1-5; 7 bases fit TRBD1. The CDR3 totals 15 residues. The junction had 8 bases not matched to a gene; V was cut back by 1 base and J by 5 bases. Germline CDR1 and CDR2: GTSNPN and SVGIG (reference sequence). DNA for the CDR3: TGTGCCTGGAGTGAAGGGGCAGGGGGTTATCAGCCCCAGCATTTT. This codes for CAWSEGAGGYQPQHF. Supplemented by reference TRBV30 and TRBJ1-5, the full variable domain reads SQTIHQWPATLVQPVGSPLSLECTVEGTSNPNLYWYRQAAGRGLQLLFYSVGIGQISSEVPQNLSASRPQDRQFILSSKKLLLSDSGFYLCAWSEGAGGYQPQHFGDGTRLSIL.

The chain combines TRBV14 with TRBJ1-3; D is possibly TRBD1 (6 bases). With 1 base removed from V and 1 base from J, the gap between germline ends came to 8 bases. The CDR3 runs 15 residues. Germline V gene sequence: CDR1 SGHDN, CDR2 FVKESK. Written as DNA, the CDR3 is TGTGCCAGCAGCCAAGTACAGGGATCTGGAAACACCATATATTTT. Translated, it gives CASSQVQGSGNTIYF.